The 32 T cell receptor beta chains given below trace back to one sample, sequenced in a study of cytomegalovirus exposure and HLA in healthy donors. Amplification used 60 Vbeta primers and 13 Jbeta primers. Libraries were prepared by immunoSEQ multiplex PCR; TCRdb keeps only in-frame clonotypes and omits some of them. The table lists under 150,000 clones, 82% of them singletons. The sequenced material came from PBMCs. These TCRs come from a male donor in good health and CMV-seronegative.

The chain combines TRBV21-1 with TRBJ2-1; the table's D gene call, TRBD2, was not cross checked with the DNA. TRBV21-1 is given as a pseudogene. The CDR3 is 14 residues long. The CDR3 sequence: CASSPGLPYNEQFF. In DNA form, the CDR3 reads TGTGCCAGCAGTCCGGGACTCCCATACAATGAGCAGTTCTTC.

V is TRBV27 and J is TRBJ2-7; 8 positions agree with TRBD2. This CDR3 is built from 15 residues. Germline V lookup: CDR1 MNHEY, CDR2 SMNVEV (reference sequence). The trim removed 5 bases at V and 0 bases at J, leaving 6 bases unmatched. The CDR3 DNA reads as TGTGCCAGCAGTCTAGCGGGCGTAAGCTCCTACGAGCAGTACTTC. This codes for CASSLAGVSSYEQYF.

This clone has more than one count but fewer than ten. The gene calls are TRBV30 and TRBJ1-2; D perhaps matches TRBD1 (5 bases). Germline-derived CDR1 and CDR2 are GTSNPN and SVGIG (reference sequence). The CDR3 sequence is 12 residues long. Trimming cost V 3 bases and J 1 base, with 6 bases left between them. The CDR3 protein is CAWRDINYGYTF. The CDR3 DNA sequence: TGTGCCTGGAGGGACATTAACTATGGCTACACCTTC.

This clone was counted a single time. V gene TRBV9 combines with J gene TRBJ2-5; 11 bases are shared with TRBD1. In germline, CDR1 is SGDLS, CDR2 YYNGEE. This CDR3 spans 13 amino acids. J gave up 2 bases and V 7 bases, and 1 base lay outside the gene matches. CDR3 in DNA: TGTGCCAGCGGGGACAGGGGGCAAGAGACCCAGTACTTC. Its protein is CASGDRGQETQYF.

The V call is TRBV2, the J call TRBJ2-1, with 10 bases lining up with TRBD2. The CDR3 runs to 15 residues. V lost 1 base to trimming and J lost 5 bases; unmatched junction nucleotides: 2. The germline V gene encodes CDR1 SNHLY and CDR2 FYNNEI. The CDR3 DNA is TGTGCCAGCAGTGAAGTTCTAGCGGGAGACAATGAGCAGTTCTTC. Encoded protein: CASSEVLAGDNEQFF.

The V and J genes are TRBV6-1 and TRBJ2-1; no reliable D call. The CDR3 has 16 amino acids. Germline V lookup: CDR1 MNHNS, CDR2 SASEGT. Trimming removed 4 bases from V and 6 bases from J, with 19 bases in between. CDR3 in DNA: TGTGCCAGCAGTGGGCCCTATCCGGAGATTGGCAATGAGCAGTTCTTC. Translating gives CASSGPYPEIGNEQFF.

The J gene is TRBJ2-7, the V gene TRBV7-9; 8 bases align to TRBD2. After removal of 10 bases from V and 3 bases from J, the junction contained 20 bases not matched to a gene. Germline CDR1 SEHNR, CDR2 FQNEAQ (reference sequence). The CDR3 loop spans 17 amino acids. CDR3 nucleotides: TGTGCCACTGAATTAGATAAGCGGGAGAATAAGTACTACGAGCAGTACTTC. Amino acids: CATELDKRENKYYEQYF.

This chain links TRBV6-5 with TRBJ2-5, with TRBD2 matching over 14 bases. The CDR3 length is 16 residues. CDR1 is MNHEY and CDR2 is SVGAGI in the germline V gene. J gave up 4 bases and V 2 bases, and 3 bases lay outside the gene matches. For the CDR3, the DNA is TGTGCCAGCAGTTACCCTGGGACTAGCGGGAGAGAGACCCAGTACTTC. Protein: CASSYPGTSGRETQYF.

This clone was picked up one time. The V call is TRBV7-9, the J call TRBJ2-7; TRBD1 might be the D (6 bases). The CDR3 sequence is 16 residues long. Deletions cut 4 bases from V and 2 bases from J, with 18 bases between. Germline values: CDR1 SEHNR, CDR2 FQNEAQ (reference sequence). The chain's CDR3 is CASSSSLGGTPYEQYF. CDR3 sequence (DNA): TGTGCCAGCAGCTCGAGCTTAGGGGGAACCCCCTACGAGCAGTACTTC.

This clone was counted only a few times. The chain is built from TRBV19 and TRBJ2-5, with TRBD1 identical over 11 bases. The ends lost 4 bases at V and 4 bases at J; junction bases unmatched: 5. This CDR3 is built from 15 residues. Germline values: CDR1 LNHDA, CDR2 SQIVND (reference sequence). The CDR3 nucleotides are TGTGCCAGTAGTACCGCCGGGACAGGGGGAGAGACCCAGTACTTC. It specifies CASSTAGTGGETQYF.

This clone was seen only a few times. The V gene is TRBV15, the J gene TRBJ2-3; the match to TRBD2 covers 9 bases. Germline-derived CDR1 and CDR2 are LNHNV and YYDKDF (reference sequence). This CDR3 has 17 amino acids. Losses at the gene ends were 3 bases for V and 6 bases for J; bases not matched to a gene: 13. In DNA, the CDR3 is TGTGCCACCAGCAGGGTTAGCGGGAGCCACGGTAGCGATACGCAGTATTTT. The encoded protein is CATSRVSGSHGSDTQYF.

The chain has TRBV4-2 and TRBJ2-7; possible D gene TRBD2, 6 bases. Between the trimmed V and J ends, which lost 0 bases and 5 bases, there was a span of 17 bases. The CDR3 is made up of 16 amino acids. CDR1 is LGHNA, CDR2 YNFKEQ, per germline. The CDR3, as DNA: TGTGCCAGCAGCCAAGATCCGGGAGCCCGGGAACACGAGCAGTACTTC. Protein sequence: CASSQDPGAREHEQYF.

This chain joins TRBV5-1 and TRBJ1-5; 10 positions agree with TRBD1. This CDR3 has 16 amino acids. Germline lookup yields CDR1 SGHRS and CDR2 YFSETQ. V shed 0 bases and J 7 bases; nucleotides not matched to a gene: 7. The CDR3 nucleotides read TGCGCCAGCAGCTTGGAACCGGGACAGGGGAACCAGCCCCAGCATTTT. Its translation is CASSLEPGQGNQPQHF.

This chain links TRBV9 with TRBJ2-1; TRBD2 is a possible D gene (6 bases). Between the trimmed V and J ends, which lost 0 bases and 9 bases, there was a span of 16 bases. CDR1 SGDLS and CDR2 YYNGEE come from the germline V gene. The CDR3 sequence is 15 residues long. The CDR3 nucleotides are TGTGCCAGCAGCGTAGTCCCGGGAGCAGACGCTGAGCAGTTCTTC. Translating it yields CASSVVPGADAEQFF. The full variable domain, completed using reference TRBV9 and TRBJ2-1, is DSGVTQTPKHLITATGQRVTLRCSPRSGDLSVYWYQQSLDQGLQFLIQYYNGEERAKGNILERFSAQQFPDLHSELNLSSLELGDSALYFCASSVVPGADAEQFFGPGTRLTVL.

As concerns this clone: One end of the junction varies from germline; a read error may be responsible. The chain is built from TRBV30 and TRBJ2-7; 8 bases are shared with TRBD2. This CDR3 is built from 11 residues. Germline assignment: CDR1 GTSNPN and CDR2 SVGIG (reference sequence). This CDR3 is CAWEIAGTSHF. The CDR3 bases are TGTGCCTGGGAAATAGCGGGAACCTCGCACTTC.

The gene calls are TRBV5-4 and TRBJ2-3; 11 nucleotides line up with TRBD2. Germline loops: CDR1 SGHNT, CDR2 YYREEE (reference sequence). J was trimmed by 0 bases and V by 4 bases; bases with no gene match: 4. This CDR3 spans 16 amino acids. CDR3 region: CASSLTSGGSTDTQYF. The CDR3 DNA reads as TGTGCCAGCAGCCTTACTAGCGGGGGTAGCACAGATACGCAGTATTTT.

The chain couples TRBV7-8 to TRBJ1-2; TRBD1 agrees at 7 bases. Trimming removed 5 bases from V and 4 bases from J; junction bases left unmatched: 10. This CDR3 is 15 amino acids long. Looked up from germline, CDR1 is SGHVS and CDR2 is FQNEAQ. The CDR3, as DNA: TGTGCCAGCAGCCTCGTGGCAGGGGGTTTCTATGGCTACACCTTC. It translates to CASSLVAGGFYGYTF. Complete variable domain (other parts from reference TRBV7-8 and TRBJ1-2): GAGVSQSPRYKVAKRGQDVALRCDPISGHVSLFWYQQALGQGPEFLTYFQNEAQLDKSGLPSDRFFAERPEGSVSTLKIQRTQQEDSAVYLCASSLVAGGFYGYTFGSGTRLTVV.

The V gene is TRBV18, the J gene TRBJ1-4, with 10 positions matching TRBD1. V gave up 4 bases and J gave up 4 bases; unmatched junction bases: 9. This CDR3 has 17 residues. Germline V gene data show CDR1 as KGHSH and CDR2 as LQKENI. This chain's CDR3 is CASSRPGQGLVNEKLFF. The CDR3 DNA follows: TGTGCCAGCTCACGACCGGGACAGGGGTTGGTTAATGAAAAACTGTTTTTT.

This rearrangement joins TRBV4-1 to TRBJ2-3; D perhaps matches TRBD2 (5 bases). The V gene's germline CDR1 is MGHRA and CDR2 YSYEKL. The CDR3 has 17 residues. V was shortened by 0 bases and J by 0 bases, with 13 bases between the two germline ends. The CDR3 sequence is CASSQDEGSASTDTQYF. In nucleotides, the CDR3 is TGCGCCAGCAGCCAAGATGAGGGAAGCGCTAGCACAGATACGCAGTATTTT.

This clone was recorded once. CDR3 loop: CASSPTSGSRETQYF. CDR3 sequence (DNA): TGTGCCAGCAGCCCCACTAGCGGGAGTAGGGAGACCCAGTACTTC. The chain links TRBV7-2 to TRBJ2-5; 11 nucleotides align to TRBD2. CDR3 length: 15 residues. The germline V gene has CDR1 SGHTA and CDR2 FQGNSA. Trimming removed 5 bases from V and 5 bases from J; junction bases left unmatched: 7.

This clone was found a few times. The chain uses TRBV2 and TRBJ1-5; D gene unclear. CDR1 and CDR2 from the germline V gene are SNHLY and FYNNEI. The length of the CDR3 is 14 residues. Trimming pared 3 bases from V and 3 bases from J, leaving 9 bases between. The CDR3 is CASSDTQFNQPQHF. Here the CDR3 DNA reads TGTGCCAGCAGTGACACGCAGTTCAATCAGCCCCAGCATTTT.

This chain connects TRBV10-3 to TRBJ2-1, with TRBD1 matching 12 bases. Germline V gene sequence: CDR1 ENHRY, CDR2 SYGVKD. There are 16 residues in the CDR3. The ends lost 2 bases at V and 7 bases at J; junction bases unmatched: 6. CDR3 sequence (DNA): TGTGCCATCAGTGAGGCCGGGACAGGGGGCCGGAATGAGCAGTTCTTC. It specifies CAISEAGTGGRNEQFF.

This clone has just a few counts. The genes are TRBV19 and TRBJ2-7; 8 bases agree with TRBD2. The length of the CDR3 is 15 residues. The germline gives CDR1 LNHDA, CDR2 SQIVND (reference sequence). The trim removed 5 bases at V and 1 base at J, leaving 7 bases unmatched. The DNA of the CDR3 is TGTGCCAGTAGTCTTCCTGGACTAGCTTCCTACGAGCAGTACTTC. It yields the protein CASSLPGLASYEQYF.

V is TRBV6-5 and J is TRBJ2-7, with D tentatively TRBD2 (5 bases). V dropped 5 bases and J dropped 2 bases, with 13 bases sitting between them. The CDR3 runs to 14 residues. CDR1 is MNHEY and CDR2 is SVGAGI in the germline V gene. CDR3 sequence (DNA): TGTGCCAGCAGTGAGTCAGGAGGCCCCTACGAGCAGTACTTC. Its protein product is CASSESGGPYEQYF.

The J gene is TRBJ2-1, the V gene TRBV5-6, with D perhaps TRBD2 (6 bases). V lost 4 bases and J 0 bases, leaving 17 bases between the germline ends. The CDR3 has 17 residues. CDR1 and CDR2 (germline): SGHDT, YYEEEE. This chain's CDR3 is CASSGPGLLSSYNEQFF. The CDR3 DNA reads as TGTGCCAGCAGCGGTCCGGGACTTCTTAGCTCCTACAATGAGCAGTTCTTC.

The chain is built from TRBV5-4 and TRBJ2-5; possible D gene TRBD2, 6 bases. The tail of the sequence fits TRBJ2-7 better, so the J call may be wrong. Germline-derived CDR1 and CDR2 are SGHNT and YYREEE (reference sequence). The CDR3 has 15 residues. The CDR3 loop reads CASSPTSLFPYEQYF. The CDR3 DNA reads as TGTGCCAGCAGCCCGACTAGTCTGTTTCCCTACGAGCAGTACTTC.

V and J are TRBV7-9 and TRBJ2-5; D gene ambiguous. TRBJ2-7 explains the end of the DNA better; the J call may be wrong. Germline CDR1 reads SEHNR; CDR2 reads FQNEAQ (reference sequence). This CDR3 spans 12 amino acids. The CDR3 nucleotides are TGTGCCAGCAGCTTAGCGTCCCTCGAGCAGTACTTC. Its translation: CASSLASLEQYF.

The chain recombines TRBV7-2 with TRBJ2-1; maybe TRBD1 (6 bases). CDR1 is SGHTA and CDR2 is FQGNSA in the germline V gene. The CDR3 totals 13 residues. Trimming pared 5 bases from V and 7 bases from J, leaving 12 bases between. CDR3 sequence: CASSKLQGNEQFF. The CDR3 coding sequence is TGTGCCAGCAGCAAATTACAGGGTAATGAGCAGTTCTTC. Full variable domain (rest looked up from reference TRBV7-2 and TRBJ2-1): GAGVSQSPSNKVTEKGKDVELRCDPISGHTALYWYRQSLGQGLEFLIYFQGNSAPDKSGLPSDRFSAERTGGSVSTLTIQRTQQEDSAVYLCASSKLQGNEQFFGPGTRLTVL.

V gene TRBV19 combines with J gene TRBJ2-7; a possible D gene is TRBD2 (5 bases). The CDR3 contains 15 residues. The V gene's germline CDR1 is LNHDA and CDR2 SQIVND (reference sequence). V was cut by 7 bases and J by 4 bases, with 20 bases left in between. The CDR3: CASIGWAGGRYEQYF. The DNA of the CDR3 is TGTGCCAGTATCGGGTGGGCAGGCGGGCGGTACGAGCAGTACTTC.

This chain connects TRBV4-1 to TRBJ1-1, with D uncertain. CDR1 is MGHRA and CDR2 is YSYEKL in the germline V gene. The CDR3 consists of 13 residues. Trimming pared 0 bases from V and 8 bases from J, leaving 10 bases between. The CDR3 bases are TGCGCCAGCAGCCAAGAAGCGGGTGTCGAAGCTTTCTTT. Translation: CASSQEAGVEAFF.

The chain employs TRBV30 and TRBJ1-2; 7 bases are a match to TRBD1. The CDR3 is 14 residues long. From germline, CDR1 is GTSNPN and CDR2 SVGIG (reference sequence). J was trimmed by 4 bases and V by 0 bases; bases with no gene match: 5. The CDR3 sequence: CAWSVLGGRYGYTF. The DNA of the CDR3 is TGTGCCTGGAGTGTTTTAGGGGGCCGCTATGGCTACACCTTC.

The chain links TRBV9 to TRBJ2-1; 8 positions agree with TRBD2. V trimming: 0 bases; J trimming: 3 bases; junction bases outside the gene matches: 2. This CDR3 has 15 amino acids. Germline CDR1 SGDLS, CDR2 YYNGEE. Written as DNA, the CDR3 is TGTGCCAGCAGCGTAGAACTAGCGGACTACAATGAGCAGTTCTTC. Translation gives CASSVELADYNEQFF.